Following are 9 T cell receptor beta chains from one sample sequenced in a study of T-cell memory formation after mild COVID-19. Each CDR3 protein gets one entry after TCRdb re-called the 5' RACE reads with MiXCR. The data show fewer than 5,500 distinct CDR3 sequences, with roughly 44% seen just once and 2.6% held by the top ten. Sequenced material: PBMCs or a T cell subset sorted from them (not recorded which). These receptors were collected from an adult who had mild COVID-19 (a few samples of this study predate the infection). Cell type and time point are not known.

The V gene is TRBV5-1, the J gene TRBJ1-1, with no clear D. V shed 2 bases and J shed 3 bases, with 14 bases lying between them. This CDR3 is built from 15 residues. Germline V gene data show CDR1 as SGHRS and CDR2 as YFSETQ. The CDR3 DNA is TGCGCCAGCAGCTTAAGGATTGTTGGTGACACTGAAGCTTTCTTT. The encoded protein is CASSLRIVGDTEAFF.

This clonotype is medium-sized. The V gene is TRBV15, the J gene TRBJ2-5, with D hard to call. Per the germline V gene, CDR1 is LNHNV and CDR2 is YYDKDF (reference sequence). CDR3 length: 16 amino acids. Trimming shortened V by 0 bases and J by 5 bases, and 16 bases separated the two germline ends. The CDR3 nucleotides read TGTGCCACCAGCAGAGAGGCGATTCCCCCTAAGGAGACCCAGTACTTC. Its translation: CATSREAIPPKETQYF.

This clonotype is classed as medium-sized. The chain employs TRBV20-1 and TRBJ2-6; D perhaps matches TRBD2 (5 bases). Trimming stripped 4 bases from V and 0 bases from J, with 13 bases between. Germline V gives CDR1 DFQATT, CDR2 SNEGSKA (reference sequence). The CDR3 loop spans 16 amino acids. This chain's CDR3 is CSAIPEGASGANVLTF. CDR3 in DNA: TGCAGTGCTATTCCTGAGGGCGCCTCTGGGGCCAACGTCCTGACTTTC.

The chain is built from TRBV11-2 and TRBJ2-7; D unresolved. The CDR3 is made up of 11 amino acids. With 0 bases removed from V and 5 bases from J, the gap between germline ends came to 2 bases. Per germline, CDR1 SGHAT and CDR2 FQNNGV. Here the CDR3 DNA reads TGTGCCAGCAGCTTAGATAACGAGCAGTACTTC. Translation gives CASSLDNEQYF.

This rearrangement joins TRBV25-1 to TRBJ1-1, with D possibly being TRBD1 (6 bases). Germline loops: CDR1 MGHDK, CDR2 SYGVNS. The CDR3 is made up of 16 amino acids. The ends were cut back, 4 bases at V and 1 base at J, with 16 bases in the middle. The CDR3 DNA is TGTGCCAGCAGTGCTCGGACAGTCCTGGCGAACACTGAAGCTTTCTTT. Translation gives CASSARTVLANTEAFF.

This clonotype is classed as medium-sized. The gene calls are TRBV9 and TRBJ1-6; no clear D. The V end lost 3 bases, the J end lost 5 bases, and 9 bases lay between the germline ends. From germline, CDR1 is SGDLS and CDR2 YYNGEE. The CDR3 runs to 14 residues. The CDR3 reads CASSAKDDNSPLHF. The CDR3 bases are TGTGCCAGCAGCGCCAAGGACGATAATTCACCCCTCCACTTT.

This rearrangement joins TRBV20-1 to TRBJ2-5, with 7 bases matching TRBD1. Germline CDR1 DFQATT, CDR2 SNEGSKA (reference sequence). The CDR3 contains 14 residues. V lost 6 bases, J lost 1 base, and 8 bases stayed unmatched. The CDR3 nucleotides read TGCAGTGCAGCACCTGGGACAGTCCAAGAGACCCAGTACTTC. Its translation is CSAAPGTVQETQYF.

The V call is TRBV3-1, the J call TRBJ2-1, with D hard to call. The ends were cut back, 1 base at V and 10 bases at J, with 5 bases in the middle. Looked up from germline, CDR1 is LGHDT and CDR2 is YNNKEL (reference sequence). This CDR3 is 11 amino acids long. The CDR3 DNA reads as TGTGCCAGCAGCCAAGCGCGGGAGCAGTTCTTC. Its protein is CASSQAREQFF.

By sample fraction, this clonotype is medium-sized (0.01 to 0.1%). The chain uses TRBV27 and TRBJ2-3, with a tentative D call TRBD1 (6 bases). This CDR3 is 16 amino acids long. Trimming took off 5 bases at V and 2 bases at J, with 17 bases between the two ends. Germline CDR1 is MNHEY and CDR2 is SMNVEV (reference sequence). The CDR3 here is CASSLLGTSTTDTQYF. Written as DNA, the CDR3 is TGTGCCAGCAGTCTCCTCGGGACATCGACCACAGATACGCAGTATTTT.